This T cell receptor (beta chain) was sequenced during a study of OX40 agonist ivuxolimab in advanced cancers. Study-wide background: Patients' therapy was ivuxolimab, an antibody that acts as an agonist of OX40 (CD134). Among those enrolled, mean age was approximately 60 years (range roughly 23 to 79) and about 82% were male. Enrollees could have had prior anti-PD-1, anti-PD-L1 or anti-CTLA-4 therapy, which 35% to 40% had received.

Generated by immunoSEQ multiplex PCR, the TCRdb table keeps only in-frame clones and is missing some. The table lists roughly 72,000 clones, around 94% of them singletons. This CDR3 contains 13 residues. The V segment lost 7 bases and the J segment 7 bases; nucleotides outside the gene matches: 8. CDR1 and CDR2 from the germline V gene are MDHEN and SYDVKM. This sequence originates from an adult with an advanced solid tumor such as melanoma, head and neck, liver or kidney cancer. The sequences come from CD4+ or CD8+ T cells sorted from blood, collected in a trial of the OX40 agonist ivuxolimab. The chain carries TRBV28 and TRBJ1-1, with 8 nucleotides matching TRBD1. The DNA of the CDR3 is TGTGCCAGCAAAAACAGGGGGGGGAATGAAGCTTTCTTT. Its protein product is CASKNRGGNEAFF.